This section outlines one T cell receptor (beta chain) sequence together with its context. The data were obtained in a study of blood T cell repertoires in COVID-19. The wider study: Whether acute or convalescent, the COVID-19 samples came from the United States, Italy and Spain. Nucleic acid was either cDNA or gDNA, and it came from T cells, B-cell-depleted T cells, or PBMCs.

This table comes from immunoSEQ multiplex PCR, and its TCRdb copy is limited to in-frame clones, with some not included. The sample has 25,000 to 35,000 clones; roughly 91% are singletons. Germline CDR1 and CDR2: SGHDT and YYEEEE. The CDR3 covers 15 residues. Trimming stripped 0 bases from V and 6 bases from J, with 15 bases between. Sequences were obtained from peripheral blood. This receptor was obtained from a man aged 70 or older with active COVID-19. This sequence joins TRBV5-6 and TRBJ1-1, with D hard to call. CDR3 DNA sequence: TGTGCCAGCAGCTTGGCCGGGTATCTGAAACCTGAAGCTTTCTTT. Its translation is CASSLAGYLKPEAFF.